These T cell receptor beta chains were read from a single sample in a study of blood T cell repertoires in COVID-19. Sequenced by immunoSEQ multiplex PCR; TCRdb stores in-frame clones only, minus some. The sample lists 250,000 to 350,000 clones, roughly 87% occurring once. Input material: peripheral blood. These receptor sequences come from a man aged 18 to 35 with active or convalescent COVID-19. Both conserved end residues are part of each CDR3. Fields, in order: CDR3 protein, CDR3 DNA, V gene, clone size, CDR3 length, J gene, D gene. The D gene is left open where the match is weak. Rows give clone size only sometimes, using once, few, many, or a class for an expanded clone.

CASSLTRGRETQYF TGTGCCAGCAGTTTAACCAGGGGGCGAGAGACCCAGTACTTC TRBV28 once 14 TRBJ2-5 TRBD1
CASRTLVSNYGYTF TGTGCCAGCAGGACTTTAGTGTCTAACTATGGCTACACCTTC TRBV27 few 14 TRBJ1-2 .
CASSLWGGGANNSPLHF TGTGCCAGCAGTTTATGGGGCGGGGGGGCTAATAATTCACCCCTCCACTTT TRBV27 . 17 TRBJ1-6 .
CASSQVFGRETEAFF TGTGCCAGCAGCCAAGTTTTTGGGAGAGAAACTGAAGCTTTCTTT TRBV3-1/TRBV3-2 . 15 TRBJ1-1 .
CASNGGFYEKLFF TGTGCCAGCAACGGGGGGTTTTATGAAAAACTGTTTTTT TRBV6-5 few 13 TRBJ1-4 .
CASSLSRVEAFF TGTGCCAGCAGTTTATCCCGGGTCGAGGCTTTCTTT TRBV28 . 12 TRBJ1-1 .
CASSSRTSTDTQYF TGTGCCAGCAGCTCCCGGACTAGCACAGATACGCAGTATTTT TRBV11-2 . 14 TRBJ2-3 .
CASSFQGAAFF TGTGCCAGCAGTTTCCAGGGGGCAGCTTTCTTT TRBV12-3/TRBV12-4 . 11 TRBJ1-1 TRBD1
CASSPWERTEAFF TGTGCCAGCAGCCCGTGGGAGCGCACTGAAGCTTTCTTT TRBV2 . 13 TRBJ1-1 .
CATSRDRGYTDTQYF TGTGCCACCAGCAGAGATCGGGGGTACACAGATACGCAGTATTTT TRBV15 . 15 TRBJ2-3 .
CASSLIPWTGNLRHTQYF TGTGCCAGCAGTTTGATACCTTGGACAGGAAACTTAAGGCATACGCAGTATTTT TRBV27 . 18 TRBJ2-3 TRBD1
CASSGDRGFVAGELFF TGTGCCAGCAGTGGGGATCGAGGGTTCGTCGCCGGGGAGCTGTTTTTT TRBV25-1 . 16 TRBJ2-2 .
CASSYDRTGYEQYF TGTGCCAGCAGTTACGACAGGACGGGCTACGAGCAGTACTTC TRBV6-5 . 14 TRBJ2-7 .
CASSFWKQRQNNEQFF TGTGCCAGCAGCTTTTGGAAGCAGCGGCAGAACAATGAGCAGTTCTTC TRBV11-2 . 16 TRBJ2-1 .
CASSQGGLGITDTQYF TGTGCCAGCAGCCAGGGGGGCCTAGGGATCACAGATACGCAGTATTTT TRBV28 . 16 TRBJ2-3 .
CASSLEPQGERSKNIQYF TGCGCCAGCAGCTTGGAGCCACAGGGGGAGCGGTCCAAAAACATTCAGTACTTC TRBV5-1 . 18 TRBJ2-4 TRBD1
CASSFQGSLQETQYF TGCGCCAGCAGCTTCCAGGGCAGCCTCCAAGAGACCCAGTACTTC TRBV5-1 . 15 TRBJ2-5 .
CATSRDREGNQPQHF TGTGCCACCAGCCGGGACAGGGAGGGCAATCAGCCCCAGCATTTT TRBV15 . 15 TRBJ1-5 TRBD1
CSASMAGVSQPQHF TGCAGTGCTAGTATGGCAGGGGTTAGTCAGCCCCAGCATTTT TRBV20-1 once 14 TRBJ1-5 .
CASSLSPGGTEAFF TGTGCCAGCAGCTTATCCCCAGGGGGGACTGAAGCTTTCTTT TRBV7-2 . 14 TRBJ1-1 TRBD1
CASSRGLADYNEQFF TGCGCCAGCAGTCGGGGACTAGCGGACTACAATGAGCAGTTCTTC TRBV4-1 . 15 TRBJ2-1 TRBD2
CASSYSGGLRDEQFF TGTGCCAGCAGTTATAGCGGGGGCCTAAGGGATGAGCAGTTCTTC TRBV7-9 . 15 TRBJ2-1 TRBD2
CASSQGRTGREQYF TGTGCCAGCAGCCAAGGCCGGACAGGACGCGAGCAGTACTTC TRBV3-1/TRBV3-2 . 14 TRBJ2-7 TRBD1
CASSDPTGKNTEAFF TGTGCCAGCAGCGACCCGACAGGGAAGAACACTGAAGCTTTCTTT TRBV9 . 15 TRBJ1-1 TRBD1